These 23 T cell receptor beta chains originate from one sample sequenced in a study of T-cell reconstitution after alpha-beta-depleted transplantation in children. TCRbeta library construction was performed incorporating unique molecular identifiers. TCRdb re-derived calls from the PCR reads in MiXCR, one entry per CDR3 protein. The repertoire holds roughly 280,000 distinct CDR3 sequences, with around a tenth as singletons. The sequences come from peripheral blood, collected 180 days after TCRalphabeta/CD19-depleted stem cell transplant. The receptors shown here come from a male patient under 10 years old who had a stem cell transplant for chronic granulomatous disease, so the T cells may come from the graft donor.

V is TRBV3-1 and J is TRBJ2-5, with D perhaps assigned TRBD1 or TRBD2 (5 bases each). The CDR3 runs 15 residues. The V and J ends lost 4 bases and 5 bases respectively, with 17 bases between them. Germline CDR1 LGHDT, CDR2 YNNKEL (reference sequence). This CDR3 is CASSPGPFGAETQYF. The CDR3 bases are TGTGCCAGCAGCCCCGGGCCCTTCGGGGCGGAGACCCAGTACTTC.

This clonotype was seen ten or more times. This rearrangement joins TRBV29-1 to TRBJ2-1, with TRBD2 identical over 7 bases. Unmatched junction bases numbered 6, after V lost 1 base and J lost 0 bases. Germline V lookup: CDR1 SQVTM, CDR2 ANQGSEA. The CDR3 runs 16 residues. The CDR3 sequence is CSVEGRAGSSYNEQFF. CDR3 DNA: TGCAGCGTTGAAGGTCGAGCGGGAAGCTCCTACAATGAGCAGTTCTTC.

This clonotype was detected ten times or more. J is TRBJ2-7 and V is TRBV7-8, with 7 bases lining up with TRBD1. The junction had 9 bases not matched to a gene; V was cut back by 4 bases and J by 6 bases. CDR1 and CDR2 (germline): SGHVS, FQNEAQ. The CDR3 contains 14 residues. CDR3 sequence (DNA): TGTGCCAGCAGCTCCCCGGTACAGGGGCTCGAGCAGTACTTC. Translated: CASSSPVQGLEQYF.

This clonotype was counted many times. The V and J genes are TRBV20-1 and TRBJ1-5; D gene unclear. Trimming cost V 4 bases and J 5 bases, with 12 bases left between them. The germline CDR1 and CDR2 sequences are DFQATT and SNEGSKA (reference sequence). This CDR3 region has 13 residues. DNA of the CDR3: TGCAGTGCTATTGGCAGAGTTTATCAGCCCCAGCATTTT. This gives the protein CSAIGRVYQPQHF.

At least ten counts were recorded for this clonotype. This chain joins TRBV9 and TRBJ2-3; no definite D call. Trimming took off 0 bases at V and 0 bases at J, with 5 bases between the two ends. The germline V gene has CDR1 SGDLS and CDR2 YYNGEE. This CDR3 has 14 residues. The CDR3 here is CASSVDASTDTQYF. The CDR3 DNA sequence: TGTGCCAGCAGCGTAGACGCTAGCACAGATACGCAGTATTTT.

This clonotype occurred many times. The V call is TRBV5-5, the J call TRBJ1-1, with D perhaps TRBD1 (5 bases). CDR3 length equals 15 residues. V shed 5 bases and J shed 1 base, with 15 bases lying between them. Germline V gene lookup returns CDR1 SGHKS and CDR2 YYEKEE (reference sequence). The CDR3 is CASSSTTARNTEAFF. CDR3 in DNA: TGTGCCAGCAGTTCAACGACAGCCAGGAACACTGAAGCTTTCTTT.

Many counts were recorded for this clonotype. The chain couples TRBV29-1 to TRBJ2-2; D may be TRBD1 (6 bases). V dropped 5 bases and J dropped 6 bases, with 16 bases sitting between them. The CDR3 runs to 14 residues. Germline-derived CDR1 and CDR2 are SQVTM and ANQGSEA. The DNA of the CDR3 is TGCAGCGTTAGTGCCAGGGGCTTGGCCGGGGAGCTGTTTTTT. It encodes CSVSARGLAGELFF.

There are many counts of this clonotype. Here the CDR3 DNA reads TGTGCCAGCAGTTACGCCCCTCCCGGGACAGGGGGTTCGACGCAGTATTTT. Its translation: CASSYAPPGTGGSTQYF. The chain carries TRBV6-5 and TRBJ2-3; 11 nucleotides line up with TRBD1. Unmatched junction bases numbered 13, after V lost 2 bases and J lost 9 bases. The germline V gene encodes CDR1 MNHEY and CDR2 SVGAGI. The CDR3 runs 17 residues.

As regards this clonotype: A much larger clonotype is one base distant, so this may be a read error. The chain couples TRBV28 to TRBJ2-7, with D perhaps given as TRBD1 or TRBD2 (5 bases each). The CDR3 length is 13 residues. Germline V gene lookup returns CDR1 MDHEN and CDR2 SYDVKM. The CDR3 sequence is CASTQVRGDEQCF. The DNA for the CDR3 is TGTGCCAGCACACAGGTACGAGGGGACGAGCAGTGCTTC.

This clonotype has ten or more counts. The V gene is TRBV3-1, the J gene TRBJ2-6; no firm D call. The ends were cut back, 5 bases at V and 1 base at J, with 9 bases in the middle. The germline CDR1 and CDR2 sequences are LGHDT and YNNKEL (reference sequence). The length of the CDR3 is 15 residues. CDR3 coding DNA: TGTGCCAGCAGCAAGGAAATTTCTGGGGCCAACGTCCTGACTTTC. It codes for CASSKEISGANVLTF.

This clonotype was seen ten or more times. CDR3 in DNA: TGTGCCCGGGGCGTCGGGACAGGGAACACCGGGGAGCTGTTTTTT. This sequence encodes CARGVGTGNTGELFF. The rearrangement uses TRBV7-9 and TRBJ2-2, with TRBD1 matching 8 bases. V dropped 11 bases and J dropped 1; count of bases not matched to a gene: 9. The CDR3 is 15 residues long. Germline lookup yields CDR1 SEHNR and CDR2 FQNEAQ (reference sequence). Combining the CDR3 with reference TRBV7-9 and TRBJ2-2 gives the whole variable domain DTGVSQNPRHKITKRGQNVTFRCDPISEHNRLYWYRQTLGQGPEFLTYFQNEAQLEKSRLLSDRFSAERPKGSFSTLEIQRTEQGDSAMYLCARGVGTGNTGELFFGEGSRLTVL.

This clonotype has ten or more counts. This chain links TRBV5-6 with TRBJ2-5, with 10 bases fitting TRBD2. Germline CDR1 is SGHDT and CDR2 is YYEEEE. With V trimmed by 3 bases and J by 7 bases, 12 bases remained unmatched. The CDR3 is made up of 16 amino acids. The CDR3 spells CASSSIAGGGWGTQYF. CDR3 DNA sequence: TGTGCCAGCAGCTCAATAGCGGGAGGAGGCTGGGGGACCCAGTACTTC.

This clonotype appeared many times. V gene TRBV9 combines with J gene TRBJ2-2, with D possibly being TRBD2 (5 bases). Germline assignment: CDR1 SGDLS and CDR2 YYNGEE. Trimming removed 3 bases from V and 0 bases from J, with 6 bases in between. CDR3 length equals 14 residues. The chain's CDR3 is CASSERPNTGELFF. CDR3 DNA: TGTGCCAGCAGCGAGCGGCCGAACACCGGGGAGCTGTTTTTT. Complete variable domain (other parts from reference TRBV9 and TRBJ2-2): DSGVTQTPKHLITATGQRVTLRCSPRSGDLSVYWYQQSLDQGLQFLIQYYNGEERAKGNILERFSAQQFPDLHSELNLSSLELGDSALYFCASSERPNTGELFFGEGSRLTVL.

A few counts support this clonotype. This chain uses TRBV27 with TRBJ2-1, with D possibly being TRBD1 (6 bases). The germline V gene has CDR1 MNHEY and CDR2 SMNVEV (reference sequence). The CDR3 is 14 residues long. The ends were cut back, 3 bases at V and 5 bases at J, with 11 bases in the middle. CDR3 DNA: TGTGCCAGCAGTTTGGGGACACCTAACAATGAGCAGTTCTTC. It is translated as CASSLGTPNNEQFF.

This clonotype came up many times. V and J are TRBV7-3 and TRBJ2-4, with 10 positions matching TRBD1. Germline-derived CDR1 and CDR2 are SGHTA and FQGTGA. The CDR3 runs 16 residues. The V gene end was trimmed by 5 bases and the J gene end by 0 bases; junction bases not matched to a gene: 4. CDR3 loop: CASSPGTGAAKNIQYF. DNA of the CDR3: TGTGCCAGCAGCCCGGGGACAGGGGCAGCCAAAAACATTCAGTACTTC.

A note on this clonotype: This may be a read error, as it is one base from a much larger clone. The CDR3 loop is CSARKPVLAAHNEQFF. CDR3 in DNA: TGCAGTGCTAGGAAACCGGTACTAGCGGCCCACAATGAGCAGTTCTTC. This chain links TRBV20-1 with TRBJ2-1, with 8 nucleotides matching TRBD2. The V gene's germline CDR1 is DFQATT and CDR2 SNEGSKA (reference sequence). This CDR3 has 16 residues. V gave up 3 bases and J gave up 5 bases; unmatched junction bases: 12.

Many counts were recorded for this clonotype. The chain links TRBV29-1 to TRBJ1-3; D is ambiguous. This CDR3 spans 14 amino acids. Germline V gene lookup returns CDR1 SQVTM and CDR2 ANQGSEA. V was clipped by 5 bases and J by 2 bases, with 13 bases between them. CDR3 residues: CSVLMADTGNTIYF. In DNA form, the CDR3 reads TGCAGCGTTTTAATGGCAGATACTGGAAACACCATATATTTT.

The table lists this clonotype with a few counts. This chain connects TRBV7-8 to TRBJ2-1, with TRBD2 identical over 9 bases. V dropped 3 bases and J dropped 5; count of bases not matched to a gene: 5. The germline gives CDR1 SGHVS, CDR2 FQNEAQ. The CDR3 contains 15 residues. The CDR3 here is CASSFWASGNNEQFF. DNA of the CDR3: TGTGCCAGCAGCTTTTGGGCTAGCGGGAACAATGAGCAGTTCTTC.

This clonotype was detected ten times or more. J is TRBJ2-7 and V is TRBV7-9; no definite D call. The CDR3 is 12 residues long. Germline lookup yields CDR1 SEHNR and CDR2 FQNEAQ (reference sequence). V shed 0 bases and J shed 6 bases, with 6 bases lying between them. CDR3 amino acids: CASSLAGREQYF. In nucleotides, the CDR3 is TGTGCCAGCAGCTTAGCAGGGCGCGAGCAGTACTTC. The full variable domain, its missing parts supplied by reference TRBV7-9 and TRBJ2-7, is DTGVSQNPRHKITKRGQNVTFRCDPISEHNRLYWYRQTLGQGPEFLTYFQNEAQLEKSRLLSDRFSAERPKGSFSTLEIQRTEQGDSAMYLCASSLAGREQYFGPGTRLTVT.

This clonotype appeared a few times. The chain has TRBV2 and TRBJ2-1; 13 bases line up with TRBD2. This CDR3 is built from 15 residues. Per the germline V gene, CDR1 is SNHLY and CDR2 is FYNNEI. After removal of 11 bases from V and 9 bases from J, the junction contained 13 bases not matched to a gene. The CDR3 DNA follows: TGTGCCGGGAATAGTGAAGGACTAGCGGGAGTTGAGCAGTTCTTC. Protein: CAGNSEGLAGVEQFF.

This clonotype was observed at least ten times. The chain employs TRBV20-1 and TRBJ2-1; 7 bases match TRBD1. The germline V gene has CDR1 DFQATT and CDR2 SNEGSKA (reference sequence). This CDR3 is 13 amino acids long. V lost 6 bases and J lost 3; bases outside the gene matches: 5. This chain's CDR3 is CSATGTVYNEQFF. The CDR3 DNA is TGCAGTGCGACCGGGACAGTCTACAATGAGCAGTTCTTC.

This clonotype was seen at least ten times. The V call is TRBV6-2 or TRBV6-3, the J call TRBJ1-1; D is ambiguous. V lost 0 bases to trimming and J lost 1 base, with 9 bases between them. This CDR3 contains 15 residues. Germline CDR1 is MNHEY and CDR2 is SVGEGT. The CDR3 here is CASSYSLVWNTEAFF. Written as DNA, the CDR3 is TGTGCCAGCAGTTACTCTCTTGTCTGGAACACTGAAGCTTTCTTT.

In this sample, this clonotype turned up many times. The chain is built from TRBV20-1 and TRBJ2-2; D unresolved. The V gene's germline CDR1 is DFQATT and CDR2 SNEGSKA (reference sequence). Trimming pared 3 bases from V and 1 base from J, leaving 6 bases between. The CDR3 runs to 13 residues. The CDR3: CSASVRNTGELFF. The CDR3 bases are TGCAGTGCTAGCGTCAGGAACACCGGGGAGCTGTTTTTT.